Each of the 8 T cell receptor beta chains below was sequenced from the same sample in a study of tumor-infiltrating lymphocytes in primary liver carcinoma. Germline DNA was also extracted, with blood RNA taken from unsorted whole blood. Using a constant-region primer together with ProtoScript II reverse transcriptase, TCR beta cDNA was made from 450 to 600 ng of total RNA. ARM-PCR, slightly modified, supplied the TCR beta libraries through three nested multiplex PCR rounds. TRBV1-TRBV30 forward primers paired with a C-beta reverse primer drove the first two PCR rounds, roughly 9 cycles each. From the multiplex PCR reads, TCRdb called clonotypes with MiXCR, one entry per CDR3 protein. The repertoire holds 320,000 or so distinct CDR3 sequences, with 50% to 70% as singletons. Sequencing was carried out using peripheral blood. Receptors originate from a man between 40 and 49 years old with primary liver carcinoma and hepatitis B virus infection.

The chain combines TRBV29-1 with TRBJ2-1, with 11 bases lining up with TRBD2. After removal of 7 bases from V and 5 bases from J, the junction contained 7 bases not matched to a gene. The CDR3 has 14 amino acids. From germline, CDR1 is SQVTM and CDR2 ANQGSEA. CDR3 DNA: TGCAGCGAATTCACTAGCGGGAGTGACAATGAGCAGTTCTTC. The encoded protein is CSEFTSGSDNEQFF.

A remark on this clonotype: A much larger clone sits a single nucleotide away, making a read error possible. This sequence joins TRBV6-5 and TRBJ2-7; TRBD1 is a possible D gene (5 bases). Germline V gene lookup returns CDR1 MNHEY and CDR2 SVGAGI. Trimming stripped 7 bases from V and 4 bases from J, with 11 bases between. CDR3 length equals 12 residues. CDR3 region: CASTRQRYEQYF. The CDR3 region has the DNA TGTGCCAGCACCAGACAGAGGTACGAGCAGTACTTC.

Turning to this clonotype: A read error may explain this, as a much larger clone is one base away. The chain recombines TRBV10-3 with TRBJ1-5, with D possibly matching TRBD1 (5 bases). Germline CDR1 is ENHRY and CDR2 is SYGVKD. The CDR3 extends over 12 amino acids. CDR3 in DNA: TGTGTCATCAGCCCAGAAGGGACGCCCCAGCATTTT. Translated: CVISPEGTPQHF.

Concerning this clonotype itself: This clone may be a read error of a much larger clone one base away. The chain links TRBV6-2 or TRBV6-3 to TRBJ2-2; a weak D match, TRBD2 (6 bases). The V gene's germline CDR1 is MNHEY and CDR2 SVGEGT. This CDR3 region has 13 residues. CDR3 DNA sequence: TGTGCCAGCAGTCACCAGACCACCGGGGGGCTGTTTTTT. This codes for CASSHQTTGGLFF.

V usage is TRBV11-1 and J usage is TRBJ2-1; D possibly uses TRBD1 or TRBD2 (5 bases each). The length of the CDR3 is 15 residues. Germline CDR1 reads SGHAT; CDR2 reads FQDESV (reference sequence). V was pared by 8 bases and J by 5 bases, with 19 bases between. Written as DNA, the CDR3 is TGTGCCAGCGGCCTCCAGGGACCGCTGGACAATGAGCAGTTCTTC. This translates into CASGLQGPLDNEQFF.

Of note for this clonotype: This may be a read error, as it is one base from a much larger clone. This chain connects TRBV6-1 to TRBJ2-3; D tentatively fits TRBD1 or TRBD2 (5 bases each). This CDR3 is 13 amino acids long. Germline CDR1 MNHNS, CDR2 SASEGT. In nucleotides, the CDR3 is TGTGCCAGCAGTGAGGGACGCACAGATGCGCAGTATTTT. Amino acid sequence: CASSEGRTDAQYF.

On this clonotype itself: One junction end does not reproduce the germline sequence, and a read error may be involved. V and J are TRBV4-3 and TRBJ2-1; 10 bases match TRBD2. This CDR3 region has 16 residues. Germline CDR1 is LGHNA and CDR2 is YSLEER. CDR3 nucleotide sequence: TGCACCAGCAGCCAAGACACCAGCGGGAGGGTCCATGAGCAGTTCTTC. It encodes CTSSQDTSGRVHEQFF.

The J gene is TRBJ2-3, the V gene TRBV12-5, with TRBD2 identical over 10 bases. With 5 bases clipped from V and 8 bases from J, the junction kept 13 bases outside the gene matches. The CDR3 is 16 amino acids. Germline V CDR1 and CDR2: LGHNT, FRNRAP. The CDR3 reads CASGLTSGISLGTQYF. CDR3 in DNA: TGTGCTAGTGGTCTAACTAGCGGGATCTCTTTGGGTACGCAGTATTTT.